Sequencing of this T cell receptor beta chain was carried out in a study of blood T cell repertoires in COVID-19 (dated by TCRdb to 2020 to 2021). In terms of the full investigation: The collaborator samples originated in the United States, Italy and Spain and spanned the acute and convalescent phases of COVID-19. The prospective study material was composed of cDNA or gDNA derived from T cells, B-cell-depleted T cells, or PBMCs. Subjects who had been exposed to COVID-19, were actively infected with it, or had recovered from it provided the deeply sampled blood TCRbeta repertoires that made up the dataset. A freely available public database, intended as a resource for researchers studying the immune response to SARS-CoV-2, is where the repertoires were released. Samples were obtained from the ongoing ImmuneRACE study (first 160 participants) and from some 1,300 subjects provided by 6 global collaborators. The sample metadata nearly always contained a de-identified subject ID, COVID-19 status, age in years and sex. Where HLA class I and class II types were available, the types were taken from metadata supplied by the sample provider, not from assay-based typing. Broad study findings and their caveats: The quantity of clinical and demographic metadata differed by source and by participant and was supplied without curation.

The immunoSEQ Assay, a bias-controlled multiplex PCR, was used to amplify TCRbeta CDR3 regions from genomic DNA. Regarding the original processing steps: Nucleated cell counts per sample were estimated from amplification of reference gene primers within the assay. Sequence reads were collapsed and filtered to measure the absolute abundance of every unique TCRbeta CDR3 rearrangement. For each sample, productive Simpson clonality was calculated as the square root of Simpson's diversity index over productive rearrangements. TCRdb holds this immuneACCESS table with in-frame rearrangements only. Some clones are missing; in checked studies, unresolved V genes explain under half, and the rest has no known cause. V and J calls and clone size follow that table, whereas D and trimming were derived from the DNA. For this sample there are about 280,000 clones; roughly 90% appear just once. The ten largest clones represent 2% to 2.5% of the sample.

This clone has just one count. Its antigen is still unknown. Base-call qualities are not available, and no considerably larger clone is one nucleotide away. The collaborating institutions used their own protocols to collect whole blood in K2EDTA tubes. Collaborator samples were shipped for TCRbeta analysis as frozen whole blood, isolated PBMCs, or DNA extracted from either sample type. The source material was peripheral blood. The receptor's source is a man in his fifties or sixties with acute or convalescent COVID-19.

The sequence in DNA is TGTGCCAGCTCACCCCTCGGAGCGGGGGGCCAAGAGACCCAGTACTTC. Protein translation: CASSPLGAGGQETQYF. In this chain, TRBV18 is recombined with TRBJ2-5; 9 bases in the middle match TRBD2. The CDR3 sequence holds 16 residues, the cysteine and phenylalanine included. Of all the DNA, just the CDR3 is kept, 48 bases in frame from base 1. Trimming removed 3 bases from V and 1 base from J; the gene matches leave 6 bases unexplained. Sequences KGHSH (CDR1) and LQKENI (CDR2) are obtained from the germline V gene.